Sequencing of this T cell receptor (beta chain) was carried out in a study of cytomegalovirus exposure and HLA in healthy donors. The study's findings and limits: Follow-up analysis seemed to connect common viral pathogens with several of the most significant clusters identified.

CDR1 and CDR2 (germline): SGHRS, YFSETQ. CDR3 length equals 16 residues. Trimming cost V 4 bases and J 4 bases; bases outside gene matches: 5. Turning to this clone: Its specificity is not known. This same CDR3 is encoded by further DNA sequences in the sample.

Both 60 Vbeta primers and 13 Jbeta primers went into the PCR. Here immunoSEQ multiplex PCR was the method, and the copy in TCRdb shows in-frame clones only, minus some. This table lists approximately 170,000 clones. This clonotype originated in a young woman in good health and CMV-seropositive. The chain joins TRBV5-1 to TRBJ2-1; TRBD2 aligns across 13 bases. The sequencing sample was made of PBMCs. CDR3: CASSPGTSGAYNEQFF. The DNA for the CDR3 is TGCGCCAGCAGCCCAGGGACTAGCGGGGCTTACAATGAGCAGTTCTTC.